This TCR beta chain was captured by sequencing in a study of T cells after posttransplantation cyclophosphamide. Germline assignment: CDR1 SGHTS and CDR2 YDEGEE. The V segment lost 3 bases and the J segment 6 bases; nucleotides outside the gene matches: 7. This CDR3 is 16 amino acids long. About this clone itself: Its antigen is as yet unknown.

The method was immunoSEQ multiplex PCR; TCRdb's version includes in-frame clones alone and lacks a portion of them. The table has some 14,000 clones, 84% seen once. Methotrexate plus calcineurin inhibitor accompanied controls' myeloablative marrow transplants; sampling was 1 year later. Whole-study results and caveats: Blood and skin or GI T cell repertoires showed limited TRB overlap. After PTCy, TRB diversity resembled that of CNI/methotrexate controls.

The rearrangement links TRBV5-8 to TRBJ1-6, with 9 bases matching TRBD1. The sample was PBMCs, taken 350 to 400 days after allogeneic stem cell transplant with calcineurin inhibitor and methotrexate. The TCR comes from a male patient in his late teens or twenties who received an allogeneic stem cell transplant from a related donor, was CMV-positive, and had no GVHD. Some T cells here may be from the graft donor. The CDR3 here is CASSSAGTGPNSPLHF. DNA of the CDR3: TGTGCCAGCAGCTCTGCCGGGACAGGGCCTAATTCACCCCTCCACTTT.